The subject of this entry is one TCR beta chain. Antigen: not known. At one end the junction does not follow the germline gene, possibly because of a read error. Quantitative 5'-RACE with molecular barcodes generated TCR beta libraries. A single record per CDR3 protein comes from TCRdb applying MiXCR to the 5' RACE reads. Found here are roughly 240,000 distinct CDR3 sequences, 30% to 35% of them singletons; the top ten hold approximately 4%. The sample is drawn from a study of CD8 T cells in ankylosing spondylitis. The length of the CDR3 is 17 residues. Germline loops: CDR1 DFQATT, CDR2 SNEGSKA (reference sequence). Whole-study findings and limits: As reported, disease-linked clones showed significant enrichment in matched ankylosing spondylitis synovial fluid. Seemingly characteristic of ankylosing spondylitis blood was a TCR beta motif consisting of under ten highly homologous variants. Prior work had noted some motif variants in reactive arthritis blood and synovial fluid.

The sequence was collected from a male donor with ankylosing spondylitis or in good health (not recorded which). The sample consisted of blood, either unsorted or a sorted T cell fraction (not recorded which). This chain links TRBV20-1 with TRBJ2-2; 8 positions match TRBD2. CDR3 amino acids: CCAAREMAGGGTGELFF. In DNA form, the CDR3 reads TGCTGTGCCGCAAGGGAAATGGCGGGGGGCGGCACCGGGGAGCTGTTTTTT.